The clone carrying this T cell receptor beta chain has a count of ten or more. Trimming cost V 3 bases and J 1 base, with 10 bases left between them. The V gene's germline CDR1 is KGHDR and CDR2 SFDVKD. This CDR3 is built from 15 residues. The entry originates in a study of HIV-infected patients and healthy controls. Reverse transcription used 450 to 500 ng RNA and constant-region primers for alpha and beta. Separate chain-specific third strand synthesis with multiplexing indices produced the alpha and beta libraries. TCRdb recomputed calls from the 5' RACE reads with MiXCR, one row per CDR3 protein. The sample gives 9,500 to 15,000 distinct CDR3 sequences, about 10% of which show up once; about a quarter is in the top ten. No cell fractionation was done, so the repertoire covers all unsorted peripheral blood T cells.

The J gene is TRBJ2-3, the V gene TRBV24-1; possibly TRBD1 for D (6 bases). This specimen was blood, taken before antiretroviral therapy. The sequence derives from an adult with HIV infection. The donor label of this sample is uncertain. CDR3 residues: CATSDTGLGTDTQYF. The CDR3 DNA sequence: TGTGCCACCAGTGATACAGGGTTGGGCACAGATACGCAGTATTTT.